This T cell receptor (beta chain) was captured in a study of blood T cell repertoires in COVID-19. About the study: Acute and convalescent COVID-19 specimens originated in the United States, Italy and Spain.

Sequencing was performed with immunoSEQ multiplex PCR; in TCRdb, only in-frame clones are kept and a portion is missing. This repertoire shows 96,000 or so clones, approximately 90% found once; its top ten account for roughly 4.2%. This CDR3 is built from 15 residues. The germline V gene encodes CDR1 SGHNT and CDR2 YYREEE (reference sequence). The V and J ends lost 4 bases and 0 bases respectively, with 11 bases between them. The chain couples TRBV5-4 to TRBJ2-1, with a possible D match to TRBD1 (7 bases). The sequenced material came from peripheral blood. This receptor was identified in a human donor with COVID-19, enrolled during active disease. The donor label of this sample is uncertain. The CDR3, as DNA: TGTGCCAGCAGCCGGCGGGACAGCTCCTACAATGAGCAGTTCTTC. Protein sequence: CASSRRDSSYNEQFF.